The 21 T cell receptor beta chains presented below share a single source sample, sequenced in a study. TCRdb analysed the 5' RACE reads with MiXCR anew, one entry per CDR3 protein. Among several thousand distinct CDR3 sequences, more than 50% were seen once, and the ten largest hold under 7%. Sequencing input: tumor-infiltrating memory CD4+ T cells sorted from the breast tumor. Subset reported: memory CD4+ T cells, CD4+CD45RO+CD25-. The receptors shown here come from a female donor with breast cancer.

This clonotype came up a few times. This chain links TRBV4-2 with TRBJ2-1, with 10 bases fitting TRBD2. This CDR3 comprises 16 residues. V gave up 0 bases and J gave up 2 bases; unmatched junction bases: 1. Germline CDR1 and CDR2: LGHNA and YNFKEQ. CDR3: CASSQDGTSAYNEQFF. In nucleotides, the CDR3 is TGTGCCAGCAGCCAAGACGGGACTAGCGCCTACAATGAGCAGTTCTTC.

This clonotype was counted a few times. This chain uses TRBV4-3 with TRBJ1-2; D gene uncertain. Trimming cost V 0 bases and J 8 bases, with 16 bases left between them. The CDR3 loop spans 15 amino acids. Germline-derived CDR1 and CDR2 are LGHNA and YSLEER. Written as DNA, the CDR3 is TGCGCCAGCAGCCAAGAATACAGTTCAGCTCACGGCTACACCTTC. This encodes CASSQEYSSAHGYTF.

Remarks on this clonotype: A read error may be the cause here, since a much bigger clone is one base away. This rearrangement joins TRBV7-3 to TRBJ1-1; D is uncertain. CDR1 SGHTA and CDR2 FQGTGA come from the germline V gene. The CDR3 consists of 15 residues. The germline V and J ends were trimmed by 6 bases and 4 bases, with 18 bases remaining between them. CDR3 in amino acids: CASRSSSSRATEAFF. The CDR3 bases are TGTGCCAGCAGGAGTTCCTCTTCCAGAGCCACTGAAGCTTTCTTT.

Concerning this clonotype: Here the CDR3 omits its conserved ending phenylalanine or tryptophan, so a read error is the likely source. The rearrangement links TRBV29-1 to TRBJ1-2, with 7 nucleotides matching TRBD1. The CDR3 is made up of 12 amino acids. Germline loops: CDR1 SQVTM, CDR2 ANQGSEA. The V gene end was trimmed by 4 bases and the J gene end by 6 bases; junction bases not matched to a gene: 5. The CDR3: CSVVDRSNGYTL. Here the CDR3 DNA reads TGCAGCGTTGTGGACAGGTCGAATGGCTACACCCTC.

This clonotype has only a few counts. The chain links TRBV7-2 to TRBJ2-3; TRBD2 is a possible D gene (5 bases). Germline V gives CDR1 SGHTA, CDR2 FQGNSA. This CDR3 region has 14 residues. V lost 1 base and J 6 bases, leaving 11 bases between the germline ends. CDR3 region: CASSLGESMDTQYF. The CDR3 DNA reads TGTGCCAGCAGCTTAGGGGAGTCTATGGATACGCAGTATTTT.

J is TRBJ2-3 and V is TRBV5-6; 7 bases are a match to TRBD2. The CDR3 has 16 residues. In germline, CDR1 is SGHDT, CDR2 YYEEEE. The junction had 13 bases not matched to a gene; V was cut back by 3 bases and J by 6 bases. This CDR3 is CASSYTLGGSWDTQYF. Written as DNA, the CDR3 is TGTGCCAGCAGCTATACGCTGGGAGGGAGTTGGGATACGCAGTATTTT.

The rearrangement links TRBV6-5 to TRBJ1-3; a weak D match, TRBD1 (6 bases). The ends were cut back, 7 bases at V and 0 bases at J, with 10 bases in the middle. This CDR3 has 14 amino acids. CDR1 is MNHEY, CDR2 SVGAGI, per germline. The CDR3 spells CASKDRLSGNTIYF. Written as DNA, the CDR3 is TGTGCCAGCAAGGACAGACTCTCTGGAAACACCATATATTTT.

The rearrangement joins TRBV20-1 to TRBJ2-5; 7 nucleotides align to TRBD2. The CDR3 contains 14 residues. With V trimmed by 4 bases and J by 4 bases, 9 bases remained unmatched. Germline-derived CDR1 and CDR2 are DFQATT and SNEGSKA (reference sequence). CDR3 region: CSAKGRERGETQYF. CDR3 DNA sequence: TGCAGTGCTAAAGGGCGGGAGAGGGGAGAGACCCAGTACTTC.

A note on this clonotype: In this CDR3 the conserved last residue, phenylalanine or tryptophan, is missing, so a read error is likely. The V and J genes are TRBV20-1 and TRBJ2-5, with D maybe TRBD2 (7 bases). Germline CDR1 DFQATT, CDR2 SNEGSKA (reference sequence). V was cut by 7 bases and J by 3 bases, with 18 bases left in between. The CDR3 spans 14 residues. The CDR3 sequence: CSGLEGGPEETQYY. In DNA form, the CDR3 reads TGCAGTGGCCTGGAGGGGGGGCCCGAAGAGACCCAGTACTAC.

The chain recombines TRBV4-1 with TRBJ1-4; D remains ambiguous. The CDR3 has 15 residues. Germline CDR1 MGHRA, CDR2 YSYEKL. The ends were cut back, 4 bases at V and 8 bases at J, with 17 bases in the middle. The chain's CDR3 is CASSRRGLGGEKLFF. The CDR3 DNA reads TGCGCCAGCAGCCGTCGCGGGCTCGGAGGGGAAAAACTGTTTTTT.

As DNA, the CDR3 is TGTGCCACCCGGGGGGGTGGCGGTGAAAAACTGTTTTTT. Translating it yields CATRGGGGEKLFF. The rearrangement uses TRBV12-3 or TRBV12-4 and TRBJ1-4; weak D call: TRBD1 (5 bases). The CDR3 runs 13 residues. The V and J ends lost 10 bases and 7 bases respectively, with 16 bases between them.

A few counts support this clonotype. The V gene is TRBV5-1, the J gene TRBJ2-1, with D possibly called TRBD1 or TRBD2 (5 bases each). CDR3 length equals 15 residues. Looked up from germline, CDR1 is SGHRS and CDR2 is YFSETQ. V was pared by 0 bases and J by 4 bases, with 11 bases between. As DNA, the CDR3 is TGCGCCAGCAGCTTGGCCGGGGACGGGTACAATGAGCAGTTCTTC. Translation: CASSLAGDGYNEQFF.

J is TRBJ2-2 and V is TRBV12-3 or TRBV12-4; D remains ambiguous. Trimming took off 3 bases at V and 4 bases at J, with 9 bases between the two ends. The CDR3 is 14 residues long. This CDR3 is CASSLGITTGELFF. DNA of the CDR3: TGTGCCAGCAGTTTGGGCATTACCACCGGGGAGCTGTTTTTT.

CDR3 in amino acids: CASSREPRNENTEAFF. The CDR3 DNA sequence: TGCGCCAGCAGCCGGGAGCCCAGAAATGAGAACACTGAAGCTTTCTTT. This chain joins TRBV5-1 and TRBJ1-1; D ambiguous. CDR1 is SGHRS and CDR2 is YFSETQ in the germline V gene. The CDR3 is made up of 16 amino acids. V lost 4 bases and J 1 base, leaving 17 bases between the germline ends.

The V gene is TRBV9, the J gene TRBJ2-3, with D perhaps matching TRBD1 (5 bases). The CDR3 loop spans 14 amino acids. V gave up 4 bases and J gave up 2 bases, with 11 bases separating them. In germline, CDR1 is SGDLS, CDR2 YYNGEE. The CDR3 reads CASSSGPHTDTQYF. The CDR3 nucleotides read TGTGCCAGCAGCTCAGGGCCTCACACAGATACGCAGTATTTT.

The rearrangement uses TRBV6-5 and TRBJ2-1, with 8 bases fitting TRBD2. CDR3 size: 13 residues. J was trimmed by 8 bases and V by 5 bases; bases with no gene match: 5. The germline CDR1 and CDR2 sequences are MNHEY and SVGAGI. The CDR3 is CASSDVLADEQFF. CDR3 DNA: TGTGCCAGCAGTGACGTACTAGCGGATGAGCAGTTCTTC.

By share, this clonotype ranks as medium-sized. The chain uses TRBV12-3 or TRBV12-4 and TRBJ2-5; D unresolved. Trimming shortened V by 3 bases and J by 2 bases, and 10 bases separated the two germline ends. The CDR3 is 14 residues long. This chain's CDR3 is CASSLQETQETQYF. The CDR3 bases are TGTGCCAGCAGTTTGCAGGAAACACAAGAGACCCAGTACTTC.

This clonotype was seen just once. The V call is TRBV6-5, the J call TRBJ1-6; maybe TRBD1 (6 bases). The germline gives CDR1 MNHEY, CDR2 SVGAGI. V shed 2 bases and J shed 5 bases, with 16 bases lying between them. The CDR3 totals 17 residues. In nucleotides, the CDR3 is TGTGCCAGCAGTTACGAAACAGGGAGTCAGGATAATTCACCCCTCCACTTT. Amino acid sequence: CASSYETGSQDNSPLHF.

CDR3 sequence (DNA): TGTGCCAGCAGTGCAGGGTCTGGGGCCAACGTCCTGACTTTC. Translating it yields CASSAGSGANVLTF. V gene TRBV2 combines with J gene TRBJ2-6, with D perhaps matching TRBD1 (5 bases). There are 14 residues in the CDR3. CDR1 and CDR2 (germline): SNHLY, FYNNEI. The V end lost 4 bases, the J end lost 1 base, and 5 bases lay between the germline ends.

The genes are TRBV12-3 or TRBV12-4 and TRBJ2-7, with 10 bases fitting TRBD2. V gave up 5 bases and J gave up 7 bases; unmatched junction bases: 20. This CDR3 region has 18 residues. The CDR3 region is CASSPGGIAGGHPVEQYF. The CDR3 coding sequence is TGTGCCAGCAGTCCTGGGGGGATAGCGGGGGGACACCCGGTGGAGCAGTACTTC.

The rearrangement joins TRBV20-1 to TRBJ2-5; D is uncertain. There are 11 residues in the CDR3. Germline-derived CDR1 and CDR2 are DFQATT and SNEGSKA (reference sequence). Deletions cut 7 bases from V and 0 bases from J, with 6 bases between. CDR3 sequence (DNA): TGCAGTGTGTGGAACCAAGAGACCCAGTACTTC. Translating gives CSVWNQETQYF.